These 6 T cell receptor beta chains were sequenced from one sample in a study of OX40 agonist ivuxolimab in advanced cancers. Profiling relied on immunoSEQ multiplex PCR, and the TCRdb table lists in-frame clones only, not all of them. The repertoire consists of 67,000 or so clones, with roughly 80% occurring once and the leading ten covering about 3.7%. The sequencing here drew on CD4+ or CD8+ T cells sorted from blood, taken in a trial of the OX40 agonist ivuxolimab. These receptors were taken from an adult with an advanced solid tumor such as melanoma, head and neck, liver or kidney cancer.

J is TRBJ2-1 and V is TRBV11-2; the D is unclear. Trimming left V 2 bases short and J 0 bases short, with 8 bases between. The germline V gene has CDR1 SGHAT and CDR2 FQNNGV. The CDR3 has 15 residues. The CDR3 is CASSLFPGSYNEQFF. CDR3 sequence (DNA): TGTGCCAGCAGCTTATTTCCAGGCTCCTACAATGAGCAGTTCTTC. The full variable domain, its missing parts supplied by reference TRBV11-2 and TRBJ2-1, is EAGVAQSPRYKIIEKRQSVAFWCNPISGHATLYWYQQILGQGPKLLIQFQNNGVVDDSQLPKDRFSAERLKGVDSTLKIQPAKLEDSAVYLCASSLFPGSYNEQFFGPGTRLTVL.

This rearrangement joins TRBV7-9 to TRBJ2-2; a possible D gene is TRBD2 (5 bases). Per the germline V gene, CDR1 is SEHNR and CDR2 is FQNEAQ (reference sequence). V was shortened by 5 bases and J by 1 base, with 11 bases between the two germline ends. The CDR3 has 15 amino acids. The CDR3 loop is CASSPDFQNTGELFF. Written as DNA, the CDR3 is TGTGCCAGCAGCCCGGACTTTCAGAACACCGGGGAGCTGTTTTTT.

CDR3 residues: CASSPRTGTNTQYF. The CDR3 nucleotides read TGTGCCAGCAGCCCCCGGACAGGCACGAATACGCAGTATTTT. The genes are TRBV6-5 and TRBJ2-3; the match to TRBD1 covers 7 bases. This CDR3 is built from 14 residues. Per germline, CDR1 MNHEY and CDR2 SVGAGI. V lost 6 bases, J lost 7 bases, and 10 bases stayed unmatched.

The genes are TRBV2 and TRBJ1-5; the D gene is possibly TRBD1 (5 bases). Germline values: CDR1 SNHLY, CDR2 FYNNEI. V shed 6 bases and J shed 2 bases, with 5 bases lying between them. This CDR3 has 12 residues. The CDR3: CASRQGNQPQHF. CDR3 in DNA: TGTGCCAGCAGACAGGGCAATCAGCCCCAGCATTTT.

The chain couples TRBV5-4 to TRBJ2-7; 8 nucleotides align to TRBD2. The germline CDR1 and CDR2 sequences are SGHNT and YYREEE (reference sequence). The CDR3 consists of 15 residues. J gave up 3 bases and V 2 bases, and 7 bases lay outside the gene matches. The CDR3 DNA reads TGTGCCAGCAGCTTACGTAGCGGGGCATACTACGAGCAGTACTTC. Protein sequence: CASSLRSGAYYEQYF. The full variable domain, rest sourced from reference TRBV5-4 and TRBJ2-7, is ETGVTQSPTHLIKTRGQQVTLRCSSQSGHNTVSWYQQALGQGPQFIFQYYREEENGRGNFPPRFSGLQFPNYSSELNVNALELDDSALYLCASSLRSGAYYEQYFGPGTRLTVT.

CDR3 amino acids: CAWSVLRGGYGYTF. The CDR3 region has the DNA TGTGCCTGGAGTGTACTAAGGGGTGGCTATGGCTACACCTTC. The chain recombines TRBV30 with TRBJ1-2; perhaps TRBD1 as D (5 bases). Germline values: CDR1 GTSNPN, CDR2 SVGIG (reference sequence). CDR3 length: 14 residues. V was pared by 0 bases and J by 4 bases, with 12 bases between.